The 20 T cell receptor beta chains below all came from one sample that was sequenced in a study of control samples from healthy donors and cancer patients. The method was immunoSEQ multiplex PCR; TCRdb's version includes in-frame clones alone and lacks a portion of them. This table has some 190,000 clones, roughly nine tenths appearing once. Material for sequencing was blood. These receptors came from a young man in good health.

This clone has a single count. CDR3 sequence: CASSLVLTGGVSPLHF. CDR3 coding DNA: TGTGCCAGCAGCTTAGTCCTGACAGGGGGCGTTTCACCCCTCCACTTT. The gene calls are TRBV11-2 and TRBJ1-6; 10 nucleotides align to TRBD1. The CDR3 consists of 16 residues. The V segment lost 1 base and the J segment 9 bases; nucleotides outside the gene matches: 6. The germline CDR1 and CDR2 sequences are SGHAT and FQNNGV. The full variable domain, its missing parts supplied by reference TRBV11-2 and TRBJ1-6, is EAGVAQSPRYKIIEKRQSVAFWCNPISGHATLYWYQQILGQGPKLLIQFQNNGVVDDSQLPKDRFSAERLKGVDSTLKIQPAKLEDSAVYLCASSLVLTGGVSPLHFGNGTRLTVT.

The chain links TRBV9 to TRBJ2-1; D is uncertain. CDR1 is SGDLS, CDR2 YYNGEE, per germline. This CDR3 contains 11 residues. Trimming shortened V by 3 bases and J by 6 bases, and 4 bases separated the two germline ends. The CDR3 DNA reads as TGTGCCAGCAGCGCGACCAATGAGCAGTTCTTC. Residues: CASSATNEQFF.

This chain uses TRBV5-1 with TRBJ1-1; D is perhaps TRBD1 (6 bases). The V end was cut by 5 bases, the J end by 6 bases, with 17 bases between. The germline V gene encodes CDR1 SGHRS and CDR2 YFSETQ. The CDR3 runs 14 residues. CDR3 nucleotide sequence: TGCGCCAGCAGGCTGGACAGTCTCTTCGCTGAAGCTTTCTTT. Its protein is CASRLDSLFAEAFF.

This chain uses TRBV19 with TRBJ1-6; 9 bases are shared with TRBD1. Germline V lookup: CDR1 LNHDA, CDR2 SQIVND (reference sequence). This CDR3 has 14 amino acids. Trimming at V came to 8 bases and at J to 10 bases, leaving 9 bases not matched to a gene. CDR3 DNA sequence: TGTGCCAGTTCCACCGGGACAGGGCGATCACCCCTCCACTTT. Translating gives CASSTGTGRSPLHF. Combining the CDR3 with reference TRBV19 and TRBJ1-6 gives the whole variable domain DGGITQSPKYLFRKEGQNVTLSCEQNLNHDAMYWYRQDPGQGLRLIYYSQIVNDFQKGDIAEGYSVSREKKESFPLTVTSAQKNPTAFYLCASSTGTGRSPLHFGNGTRLTVT.

The chain recombines TRBV28 with TRBJ1-5; 7 nucleotides line up with TRBD1. V was pared by 7 bases and J by 4 bases, with 10 bases of the junction left unmatched. The CDR3 is 15 amino acids. Germline V CDR1 and CDR2: MDHEN, SYDVKM. The CDR3 loop is CASTLDRVGNQPQHF. The CDR3 nucleotides read TGTGCCAGCACCCTAGACAGGGTCGGGAATCAGCCCCAGCATTTT.

This clone turned up a few times. This rearrangement joins TRBV14 to TRBJ2-7, with D perhaps matching TRBD1 or TRBD2 (5 bases each). The CDR3 totals 17 residues. Germline assignment: CDR1 SGHDN and CDR2 FVKESK. Trimming shortened V by 1 base and J by 2 bases, and 18 bases separated the two germline ends. The CDR3 DNA sequence: TGTGCCAGCAGCCAAGCTTCGTTCGGGACGGGACCCTACGAGCAGTACTTC. Its translation: CASSQASFGTGPYEQYF.

This chain links TRBV7-9 with TRBJ1-4, with 7 bases fitting TRBD1. Germline loops: CDR1 SEHNR, CDR2 FQNEAQ (reference sequence). With V trimmed by 5 bases and J by 4 bases, 4 bases remained unmatched. There are 14 residues in the CDR3. Here the CDR3 reads CASSQQGYNEKLFF. CDR3 in DNA: TGTGCCAGCAGCCAACAGGGGTATAATGAAAAACTGTTTTTT.

The chain employs TRBV3-1 (or the pseudogene TRBV3-2) and TRBJ1-3; weak D call: TRBD1 (5 bases). Germline CDR1 reads LGHDT; CDR2 reads YNNKEL (reference sequence). This CDR3 comprises 16 residues. V was clipped by 3 bases and J by 2 bases, with 14 bases between them. The CDR3 region has the DNA TGTGCCAGCAGCCAGAACCCCGGGACGGCTGGAAACACCATATATTTT. Translation: CASSQNPGTAGNTIYF.

The genes are TRBV3-1 (or the pseudogene TRBV3-2) and TRBJ1-6; D is perhaps TRBD1 (6 bases). Deletions cut 1 base from V and 3 bases from J, with 7 bases between. Germline V gene sequence: CDR1 LGHDT, CDR2 YNNKEL (reference sequence). The CDR3 sequence is 15 residues long. As DNA, the CDR3 is TGTGCCAGCAGCCAAGTAGGGGGCTATAATTCACCCCTCCACTTT. Translation gives CASSQVGGYNSPLHF.

The chain has TRBV27 and TRBJ1-5; D gene uncertain. CDR1 is MNHEY and CDR2 is SMNVEV in the germline V gene (reference sequence). This CDR3 comprises 14 residues. Trimming pared 2 bases from V and 4 bases from J, leaving 9 bases between. The CDR3 region is CASSLTQTNQPQHF. CDR3 nucleotide sequence: TGTGCCAGCAGTTTAACACAGACTAATCAGCCCCAGCATTTT.

A remark on this clone: At one end, the junction sequence differs from germline, possibly due to a read error. V is TRBV7-6 and J is TRBJ2-7; D ambiguous. The V gene's germline CDR1 is SGHVS and CDR2 FNYEAQ. This CDR3 spans 13 amino acids. This CDR3 reads CASSSGLSYGQYF. CDR3 nucleotide sequence: TGTGCCAGCAGCTCCGGGCTTTCCTACGGGCAGTACTTC.

The chain uses TRBV10-1 and TRBJ1-5, with TRBD1 identical over 10 bases. This CDR3 has 17 amino acids. Germline V gives CDR1 WNHNN, CDR2 SYGVQD (reference sequence). Trimming at V came to 10 bases and at J to 9 bases, leaving 21 bases not matched to a gene. CDR3 residues: CANPQIIRQGALWPQHF. DNA of the CDR3: TGCGCCAACCCCCAGATTATACGACAGGGGGCCTTGTGGCCCCAGCATTTT.

The CDR3 bases are TGTGCCAGCAGTTTAAAGCCGACAGGGGCCTACGAGCAGTACTTC. Amino acids: CASSLKPTGAYEQYF. This chain uses TRBV27 with TRBJ2-7, with TRBD1 matching 8 bases. The CDR3 runs to 15 residues. The trim removed 2 bases at V and 2 bases at J, leaving 5 bases unmatched. The germline V gene encodes CDR1 MNHEY and CDR2 SMNVEV (reference sequence).

J is TRBJ1-4 and V is TRBV24-1; D remains unclear. The CDR3 sequence is 12 residues long. V was clipped by 3 bases and J by 11 bases, with 9 bases between them. Germline V CDR1 and CDR2: KGHDR, SFDVKD. In DNA form, the CDR3 reads TGTGCCACCAGTGATCGCGACGGGAAACTGTTTTTT. The encoded protein is CATSDRDGKLFF.

DNA of the CDR3: TGTGCCAGCAGTGAACGGACAGGAGCAGAATCACCCCTCCACTTT. Translation gives CASSERTGAESPLHF. The chain is built from TRBV6-1 and TRBJ1-6; 7 bases are shared with TRBD1. This CDR3 is 15 amino acids long. Trimming removed 2 bases from V and 10 bases from J; junction bases left unmatched: 8. Germline V gives CDR1 MNHNS, CDR2 SASEGT.

This clone has just one count. Different DNA sequences within this sample yield the same CDR3. The chain carries TRBV4-2 and TRBJ2-7; D uncertain. This CDR3 is built from 15 residues. Looked up from germline, CDR1 is LGHNA and CDR2 is YNFKEQ. Trimming took 0 bases from V and 3 from J, leaving 12 bases between them. As DNA, the CDR3 is TGTGCCAGCAGCCAAGATACCACTCGGAACTACGAGCAGTACTTC. This sequence encodes CASSQDTTRNYEQYF.

The chain uses TRBV7-9 and TRBJ2-2; D gene unclear. From germline, CDR1 is SEHNR and CDR2 FQNEAQ (reference sequence). The V gene lost 0 bases and the J gene lost 1 base, with 12 bases spanning the gap. The CDR3 is made up of 17 amino acids. The chain's CDR3 is CASSLALPGLNTGELFF. In DNA form, the CDR3 reads TGTGCCAGCAGCTTAGCGCTTCCAGGATTGAACACCGGGGAGCTGTTTTTT.

This rearrangement joins TRBV6-6 to TRBJ1-2; the D gene is possibly TRBD1 (6 bases). Trimming stripped 0 bases from V and 13 bases from J, with 12 bases between. Germline values: CDR1 MNHNY, CDR2 SVGAGI (reference sequence). The CDR3 runs to 12 residues. The CDR3 spells CASSYSRGGSTF. CDR3 DNA sequence: TGTGCCAGCAGTTACTCGAGGGGGGGATCCACCTTC.

This clone is a singleton in its sample. The V call is TRBV3-1 (or the pseudogene TRBV3-2), the J call TRBJ2-1; 8 positions match TRBD2. Trimming at V came to 0 bases and at J to 12 bases, leaving 10 bases not matched to a gene. Germline V gene lookup returns CDR1 LGHDT and CDR2 YNNKEL (reference sequence). This CDR3 spans 15 amino acids. The CDR3 coding sequence is TGTGCCAGCAGCCAAGATTTGAGACTAGCGATTGGGCAGTTCTTC. This encodes CASSQDLRLAIGQFF.

The rearrangement links TRBV21-1 to TRBJ1-5; the table's D call of TRBD1 was not tested on the DNA. TRBV21-1 corresponds to a pseudogene. This CDR3 has 18 amino acids. CDR3 in DNA: TGTGCCGGGTCCGGACTAAAGGGACAGGCTATTAGCAATCAGCCCCAGCATTTT. Translating gives CAGSGLKGQAISNQPQHF.